Listed below are T cell receptor beta chains from one sample, sequenced in a study of cytomegalovirus exposure and HLA in healthy donors. Some clones are missing from TCRdb's copy, which holds only in-frame ones; the method was immunoSEQ multiplex PCR. This sample has some 150,000 clones, with 94% found just once. The sequencing sample was made of PBMCs. All receptors come from a man aged 18 to 30 in good health and CMV-seropositive. CDR3s include the opening cysteine and the closing phenylalanine or tryptophan. The D gene is left open where the match is weak. Not all rows give a size; the values are once, few, many and, for expanded clones, a class.

V gene,clone size,D gene,J gene,CDR3 protein,CDR3 DNA
TRBV9,NA,TRBD1,TRBJ1-6,CASSAETGTGHNSPLHF,TGTGCCAGCAGCGCAGAGACCGGGACAGGGCATAATTCACCCCTCCACTTT
TRBV19,NA,NA,TRBJ1-2,CASSIDPSGSRYGYTF,TGTGCCAGTAGTATCGACCCCTCGGGATCCCGCTATGGCTACACCTTC
TRBV16,NA,NA,TRBJ1-4,CASSTRRNNEKLFF,TGTGCCAGCAGCACGAGGAGAAACAATGAAAAACTGTTTTTT
TRBV6-1,NA,NA,TRBJ1-3,CASSDQGGNTIYF,TGTGCCAGCAGTGACCAGGGTGGAAACACCATATATTTT
TRBV5-1,NA,NA,TRBJ1-1,CASSGIRGAPNTEAFF,TGCGCCAGCAGCGGGATCCGTGGGGCCCCGAACACTGAAGCTTTCTTT
TRBV5-4,NA,TRBD2,TRBJ2-7,CATSPAGRSPPYEQYF,TGTGCCACCTCTCCAGCGGGGCGTTCCCCTCCCTACGAGCAGTACTTC
TRBV29-1,NA,NA,TRBJ1-1,CSVATGRGAFF,TGCAGCGTTGCTACAGGGAGGGGAGCTTTCTTT
TRBV7-2,NA,NA,TRBJ1-2,CASSYRVPHYGYTF,TGTGCCAGCAGCTACAGGGTGCCGCACTATGGCTACACCTTC
TRBV30,NA,TRBD1,TRBJ1-5,CAWRRTGVNQPQHF,TGTGCCTGGAGACGGACAGGGGTGAATCAGCCCCAGCATTTT
TRBV27,NA,TRBD1,TRBJ2-5,CASSLGMTGVETQYF,TGTGCCAGCAGTTTAGGAATGACAGGGGTGGAGACCCAGTACTTC
TRBV11-3,NA,NA,TRBJ2-1,CASSFGGKGLNEQFF,TGTGCCAGCAGCTTTGGGGGGAAGGGGCTCAATGAGCAGTTCTTC
TRBV11-2,NA,TRBD2,TRBJ2-7,CASSLETSGNYEQYF,TGTGCCAGCAGCTTAGAGACTAGCGGGAACTACGAGCAGTACTTC
TRBV5-1,NA,TRBD1,TRBJ2-3,CASSFPGQGFADTQYF,TGCGCCAGCAGCTTCCCGGGACAGGGGTTTGCAGATACGCAGTATTTT
TRBV4-2,few,TRBD2,TRBJ2-1,CASTREGDYNEQFF,TGTGCCAGCACGCGGGAGGGGGACTACAATGAGCAGTTCTTC
TRBV27,NA,NA,TRBJ2-2,CASTDSANTGELFF,TGTGCCAGCACGGACAGCGCGAACACCGGGGAGCTGTTTTTT
TRBV6-6,NA,NA,TRBJ2-7,CASSKHQTNYEQYF,TGTGCCAGCAGCAAACACCAAACCAACTACGAGCAGTACTTC
TRBV14,NA,NA,TRBJ2-1,CASSHLQGRYNEQFF,TGTGCCAGCAGCCATTTACAGGGGAGGTACAATGAGCAGTTCTTC
TRBV27,NA,TRBD2,TRBJ2-1,CASRPGGLAGYNEQFF,TGTGCCAGCAGGCCGGGGGGACTAGCGGGCTACAATGAGCAGTTCTTC
TRBV18,NA,TRBD2,TRBJ2-7,CASSRTSGISEQYF,TGTGCCAGCTCACGGACTAGCGGGATCAGCGAGCAGTACTTC
TRBV5-1,few,TRBD2,TRBJ2-1,CASSLAGLAAYNEQFF,TGCGCCAGCAGCTTGGCAGGACTAGCGGCATACAATGAGCAGTTCTTC
TRBV10-3,NA,NA,TRBJ1-5,CAISSGTGYQPQHF,TGTGCCATCAGTTCAGGAACGGGGTATCAGCCCCAGCATTTT
TRBV5-1,NA,TRBD2,TRBJ2-5,CASSHKLAGETQYF,TGCGCCAGCAGCCACAAACTAGCGGGAGAGACCCAGTACTTC
TRBV5-1,NA,TRBD1,TRBJ1-4,CASSQYGTENEKLFF,TGCGCCAGCAGCCAATACGGGACAGAAAATGAAAAACTGTTTTTT
TRBV5-1,NA,NA,TRBJ1-2,CASSFRDYGYTF,TGCGCCAGCAGCTTCCGGGACTATGGCTACACCTTC
TRBV28,NA,NA,TRBJ1-5,CASYRQGNQPQHF,TGTGCCAGCTACCGACAGGGCAATCAGCCCCAGCATTTT
TRBV19,NA,NA,TRBJ2-5,CASSIGGDFRETQYF,TGTGCCAGTAGTATAGGTGGTGACTTTCGAGAGACCCAGTACTTC
TRBV7-8,NA,TRBD2,TRBJ2-5,CASSLRLAGVRETQYF,TGTGCCAGCAGCTTAAGACTAGCGGGAGTAAGGGAGACCCAGTACTTC
TRBV15,NA,NA,TRBJ2-7,CATSRDLRARVAGEQYF,TGTGCCACCAGCAGAGATTTGCGAGCGAGGGTTGCAGGCGAGCAGTACTTC
TRBV2,NA,NA,TRBJ2-7,CASSDLRASTYEQYF,TGTGCCAGCAGTGATTTAAGAGCGAGTACCTACGAGCAGTACTTC
TRBV5-1,NA,TRBD2,TRBJ2-2,CASSTRPGLAAGELFF,TGCGCCAGCAGCACACGCCCGGGACTAGCGGCCGGGGAGCTGTTTTTT
TRBV27,NA,TRBD2,TRBJ2-1,CASSSLSWAGDEQFF,TGTGCCAGCAGTTCCCTCTCTTGGGCGGGAGACGAGCAGTTCTTC
TRBV18,NA,TRBD1,TRBJ1-2,CASSYDRAGYTF,TGTGCCAGCTCATACGACAGGGCTGGCTACACCTTC
TRBV7-9,NA,TRBD1,TRBJ1-1,CASSRQGATEAFF,TGTGCCAGCAGTAGACAGGGGGCCACTGAAGCTTTCTTT
TRBV11-3,NA,TRBD2,TRBJ2-1,CASSLGTSGRREQFF,TGTGCCAGCAGCTTAGGGACTAGCGGGAGACGGGAGCAGTTCTTC
TRBV10-3,NA,TRBD2,TRBJ2-7,CATLQERQTREGNEQYF,TGTGCCACGCTGCAGGAAAGGCAAACGCGGGAGGGCAACGAGCAGTACTTC
TRBV2,NA,NA,TRBJ1-2,CASSEEGNYGYTF,TGTGCCAGCAGTGAAGAGGGGAACTATGGCTACACCTTC
TRBV28,NA,NA,TRBJ2-2,CASRVLRATGELFF,TGTGCCAGCAGGGTCCTTAGAGCCACCGGGGAGCTGTTTTTT
TRBV5-5,NA,TRBD2,TRBJ2-1,CASSLGLADYNEQFF,TGTGCCAGCAGCCTGGGACTAGCGGATTACAATGAGCAGTTCTTC
TRBV27,NA,TRBD1,TRBJ2-7,CASRPGAGGQYF,TGTGCCAGCAGGCCAGGGGCAGGGGGGCAGTACTTC
TRBV9,NA,TRBD2,TRBJ2-7,CASSVGGLAGSVYEQYF,TGTGCCAGCAGCGTAGGGGGACTAGCGGGATCGGTCTACGAGCAGTACTTC
TRBV4-2,NA,TRBD2,TRBJ2-2,CASSQELLAGGVGELFF,TGTGCCAGCAGCCAAGAATTGTTAGCGGGAGGGGTCGGGGAGCTGTTTTTT
TRBV5-1,once,TRBD1,TRBJ1-4,CASRNGTGGFEKLFF,TGCGCCAGCAGAAACGGGACAGGGGGGTTTGAAAAACTGTTTTTT
TRBV10-3,once,TRBD1,TRBJ2-7,CAISESGTGGNEQYF,TGTGCCATCAGTGAGTCAGGGACAGGGGGAAACGAGCAGTACTTC
TRBV28,NA,NA,TRBJ2-3,CASTIGGTSTDTQYF,TGTGCCAGCACTATTGGGGGGACTTCTACAGATACGCAGTATTTT
TRBV6-5,NA,NA,TRBJ2-3,CASSSTSRYTQYF,TGTGCCAGCAGTTCAACTAGTCGGTATACGCAGTATTTT
TRBV5-5,NA,NA,TRBJ1-5,CASSLAVGFNQPQHF,TGTGCCAGCAGCTTGGCCGTGGGCTTCAATCAGCCCCAGCATTTT
TRBV5-1,NA,NA,TRBJ1-2,CASSLDTFTGGYTF,TGCGCCAGCAGCTTGGACACCTTTACGGGTGGCTACACCTTC
TRBV5-1,once,NA,TRBJ1-4,CASSWLTGSGGEKLFF,TGCGCCAGCAGCTGGTTGACAGGATCGGGCGGAGAAAAACTGTTTTTT
TRBV19,NA,NA,TRBJ2-7,CASSISDLYEQYF,TGTGCCAGTAGTATTAGTGATCTCTACGAGCAGTACTTC
TRBV7-8,NA,TRBD1,TRBJ2-7,CASSLKPFFGTGTYEQYF,TGTGCCAGCAGCTTAAAACCCTTTTTTGGGACAGGGACCTACGAGCAGTACTTC
TRBV30,NA,NA,TRBJ2-2,CAWSLLGAGELFF,TGTGCCTGGAGTTTGCTAGGTGCCGGGGAGCTGTTTTTT
TRBV9,NA,TRBD2,TRBJ2-1,CASSASGGSSYNEQFF,TGTGCCAGCAGCGCAAGCGGGGGTAGCTCCTACAATGAGCAGTTCTTC
TRBV5-6,NA,NA,TRBJ1-2,CASSKVRGYTF,TGTGCCAGCAGTAAAGTCAGGGGCTACACCTTC
TRBV30,NA,NA,TRBJ2-1,CAWSVRSYEQFF,TGTGCCTGGAGTGTACGTAGTTATGAGCAGTTCTTC
TRBV5-1,NA,TRBD2,TRBJ2-3,CASSLVGGRVSDTQYF,TGCGCCAGCAGCTTGGTAGGCGGGAGAGTCTCAGATACGCAGTATTTT
TRBV18,NA,NA,TRBJ2-2,CASSQEKNGELFF,TGTGCCAGCTCACAAGAGAAGAACGGGGAGCTGTTTTTT
TRBV2,few,NA,TRBJ2-7,CAIYGTSGEQYF,TGTGCCATTTACGGGACTTCCGGGGAGCAGTACTTC